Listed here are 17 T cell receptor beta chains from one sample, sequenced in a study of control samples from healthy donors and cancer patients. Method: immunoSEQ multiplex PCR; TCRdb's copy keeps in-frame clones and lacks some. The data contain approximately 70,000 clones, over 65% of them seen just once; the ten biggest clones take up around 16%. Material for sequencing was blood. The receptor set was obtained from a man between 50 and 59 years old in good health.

The CDR3 nucleotides read TGTGCCAGCAGCTTAGCCACTAGCGGGGGCGTAGATACGCAGTATTTT. It translates to CASSLATSGGVDTQYF. The V call is TRBV7-8, the J call TRBJ2-3; 11 bases map to TRBD2. Per germline, CDR1 SGHVS and CDR2 FQNEAQ. The V segment lost 0 bases and the J segment 5 bases; nucleotides outside the gene matches: 4. There are 16 residues in the CDR3.

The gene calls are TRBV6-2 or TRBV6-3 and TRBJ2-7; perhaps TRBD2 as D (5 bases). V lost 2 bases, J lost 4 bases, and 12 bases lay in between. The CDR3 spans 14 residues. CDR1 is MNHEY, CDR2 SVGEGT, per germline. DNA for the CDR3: TGTGCCAGCAGTTACCTTACTACGGGGTACGAGCAGTACTTC. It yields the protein CASSYLTTGYEQYF.

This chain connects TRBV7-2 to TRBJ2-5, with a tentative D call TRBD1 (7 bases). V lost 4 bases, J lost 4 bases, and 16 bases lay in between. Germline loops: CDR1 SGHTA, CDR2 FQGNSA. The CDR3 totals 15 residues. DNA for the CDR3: TGTGCCAGCAGCTCCAGGGGGGTGATAGGAGAGACCCAGTACTTC. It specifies CASSSRGVIGETQYF.

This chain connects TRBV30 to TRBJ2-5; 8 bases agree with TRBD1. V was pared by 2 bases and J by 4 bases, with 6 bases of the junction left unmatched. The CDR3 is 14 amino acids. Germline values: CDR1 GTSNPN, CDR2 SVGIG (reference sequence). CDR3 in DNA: TGTGCCTGGAGTCTTGGGACAGGAGGAGAGACCCAGTACTTC. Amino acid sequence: CAWSLGTGGETQYF.

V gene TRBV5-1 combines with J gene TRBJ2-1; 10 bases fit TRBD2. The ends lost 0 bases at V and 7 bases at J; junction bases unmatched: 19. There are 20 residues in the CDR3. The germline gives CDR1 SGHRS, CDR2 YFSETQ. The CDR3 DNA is TGCGCCAGCAGCTTGGTGCCTCTAGCGGGAGCCGGGGCCATCTTGAATGAGCAGTTCTTC. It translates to CASSLVPLAGAGAILNEQFF.

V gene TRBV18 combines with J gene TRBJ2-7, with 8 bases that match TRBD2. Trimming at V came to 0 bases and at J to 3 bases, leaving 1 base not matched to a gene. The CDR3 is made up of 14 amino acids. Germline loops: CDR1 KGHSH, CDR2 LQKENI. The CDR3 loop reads CASSPPGLVYEQYF. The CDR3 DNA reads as TGTGCCAGCTCACCACCGGGACTAGTCTACGAGCAGTACTTC. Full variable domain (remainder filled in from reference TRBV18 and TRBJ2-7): NAGVMQNPRHLVRRRGQEARLRCSPMKGHSHVYWYRQLPEEGLKFMVYLQKENIIDESGMPKERFSAEFPKEGPSILRIQQVVRGDSAAYFCASSPPGLVYEQYFGPGTRLTVT.

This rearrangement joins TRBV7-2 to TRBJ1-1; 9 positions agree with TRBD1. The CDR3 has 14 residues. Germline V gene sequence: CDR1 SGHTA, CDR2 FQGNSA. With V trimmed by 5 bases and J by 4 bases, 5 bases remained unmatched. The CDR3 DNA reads TGTGCCAGCAGCCTAAAGACAGGGGGCACTGAAGCTTTCTTT. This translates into CASSLKTGGTEAFF.

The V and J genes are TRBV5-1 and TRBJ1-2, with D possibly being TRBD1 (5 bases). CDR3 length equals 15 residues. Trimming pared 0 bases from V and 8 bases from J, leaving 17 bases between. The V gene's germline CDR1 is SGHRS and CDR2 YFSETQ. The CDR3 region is CASSLDLGVDNGYTF. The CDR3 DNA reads TGCGCCAGCAGCTTGGACCTGGGGGTGGATAACGGCTACACCTTC.

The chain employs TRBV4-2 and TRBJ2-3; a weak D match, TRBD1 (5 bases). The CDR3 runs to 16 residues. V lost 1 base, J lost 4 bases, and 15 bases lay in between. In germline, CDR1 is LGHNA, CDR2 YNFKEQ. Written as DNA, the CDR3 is TGTGCCAGCAGCCAAGTAGGCAGGGCTTTCGCAGATACGCAGTATTTT. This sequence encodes CASSQVGRAFADTQYF.

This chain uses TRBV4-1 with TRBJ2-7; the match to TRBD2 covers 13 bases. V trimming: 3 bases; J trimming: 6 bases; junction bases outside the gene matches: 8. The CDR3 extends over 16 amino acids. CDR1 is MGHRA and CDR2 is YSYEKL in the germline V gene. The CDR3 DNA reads TGCGCCAGCAGCCATCCACTAGCGGGAGGGTCCGGCGAGCAGTACTTC. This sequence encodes CASSHPLAGGSGEQYF.

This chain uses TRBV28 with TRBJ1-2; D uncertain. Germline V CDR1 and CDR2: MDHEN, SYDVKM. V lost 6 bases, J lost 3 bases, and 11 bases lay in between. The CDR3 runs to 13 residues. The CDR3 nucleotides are TGTGCCAGCAGCCGGACGCGAGACTATGGCTACACCTTC. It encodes CASSRTRDYGYTF.

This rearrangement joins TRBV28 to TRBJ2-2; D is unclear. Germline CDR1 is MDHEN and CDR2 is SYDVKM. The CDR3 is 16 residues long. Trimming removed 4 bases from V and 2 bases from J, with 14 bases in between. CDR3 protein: CASSSPRPLNTGELFF. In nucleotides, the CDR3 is TGTGCCAGCAGTTCCCCCCGGCCCTTAAACACCGGGGAGCTGTTTTTT.

CDR3 region: CAISGQWLAGGGGGQETQYF. The CDR3 DNA sequence: TGTGCCATCAGTGGACAGTGGCTAGCGGGAGGGGGGGGCGGCCAAGAGACCCAGTACTTC. This sequence joins TRBV10-3 and TRBJ2-5, with 12 bases that match TRBD2. The V segment lost 4 bases and the J segment 1 base; nucleotides outside the gene matches: 16. Germline CDR1 is ENHRY and CDR2 is SYGVKD. CDR3 size: 20 residues.

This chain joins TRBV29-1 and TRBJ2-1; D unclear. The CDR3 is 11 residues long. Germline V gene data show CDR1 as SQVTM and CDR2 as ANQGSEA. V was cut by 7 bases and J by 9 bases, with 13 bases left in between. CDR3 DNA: TGCAGCGGCGTGTTTGTGGGTGAGCAGTTCTTC. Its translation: CSGVFVGEQFF.

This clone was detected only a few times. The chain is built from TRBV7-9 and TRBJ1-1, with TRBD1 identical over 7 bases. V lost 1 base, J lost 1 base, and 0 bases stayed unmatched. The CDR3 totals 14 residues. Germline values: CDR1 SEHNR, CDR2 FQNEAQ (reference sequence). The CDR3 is CASSLGQGNTEAFF. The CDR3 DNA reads TGTGCCAGCAGCTTAGGACAGGGGAACACTGAAGCTTTCTTT.

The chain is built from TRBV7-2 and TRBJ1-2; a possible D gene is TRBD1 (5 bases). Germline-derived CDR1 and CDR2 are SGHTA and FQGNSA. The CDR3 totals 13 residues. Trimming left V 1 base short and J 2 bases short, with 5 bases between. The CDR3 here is CASSLEGNYGYTF. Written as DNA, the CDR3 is TGTGCCAGCAGCTTAGAGGGGAACTATGGCTACACCTTC.

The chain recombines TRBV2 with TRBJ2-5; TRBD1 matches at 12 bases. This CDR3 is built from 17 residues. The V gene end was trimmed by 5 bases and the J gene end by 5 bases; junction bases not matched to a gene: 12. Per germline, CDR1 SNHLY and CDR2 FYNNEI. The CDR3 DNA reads TGTGCCAGCAGTCCGCCGCCGGGACAGGGGGCTTGGGAGACCCAGTACTTC. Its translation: CASSPPPGQGAWETQYF.